This T cell receptor (beta chain) derives from a study of T-cell reconstitution after alpha-beta-depleted transplantation in children. Molecular barcoding with unique molecular identifiers was used for the TCRbeta library. A single record per CDR3 protein comes from TCRdb applying MiXCR to the PCR reads. In the table there are some 640,000 distinct CDR3 sequences, 15% to 20% of which are singletons. V gave up 8 bases and J gave up 7 bases, with 15 bases separating them. The CDR3 covers 13 residues. The receptor was derived from a human donor who donated a stem cell graft to a child with acute myeloid leukemia. Sequences were derived from PBMCs from the stem cell graft donor, sampled from the stem cell graft. V and J are TRBV12-3 or TRBV12-4 and TRBJ1-5; no reliable D call. The CDR3 sequence is CASGGNGPQPQHF. The CDR3 DNA sequence: TGTGCCAGCGGAGGTAACGGTCCCCAGCCCCAGCATTTT.